The present TCR beta chain was sequenced within a study of CD8+ T cells in alopecia areata. Regarding the study as a whole: Higher clonality and more expanded CD8+ clones appeared in lesional than normal scalp.

Sequencing templates came from extracted RNA that was reverse transcribed into cDNA. The table came from immunoSEQ multiplex PCR; TCRdb's copy has only in-frame clones and leaves some out. This table has approximately 99,000 clones, 45% to 60% appearing once. The CDR3 runs to 9 residues. CDR1 is MNHEY, CDR2 SVGAGI, per germline. V was pared by 11 bases and J by 5 bases, with 7 bases between. Notes on this clone: The target antigen is unknown.

This receptor was identified in a human donor with alopecia areata. V usage is TRBV6-5 and J usage is TRBJ2-7, with no clear D. Input material: NKG2D-low CD8+ T cells sorted from blood. This CDR3 is CALGHEQYF. The CDR3 DNA reads TGTGCCCTCGGGCACGAGCAGTACTTC.